What follows are 3 T cell receptor beta chains derived from one specimen sequenced in a study of cytomegalovirus exposure and HLA in healthy donors (dated by TCRdb to 2016 to 2017). Libraries were built with the immunoSEQ multiplex PCR assay. For the multiplex PCR, a mixture combining 60 forward primers for TCR Vbeta segments and 13 reverse primers for TCR Jbeta segments was used. As stored in TCRdb, this immuneACCESS dataset retains in-frame rearrangements with V and J assigned. A fraction of the clones does not appear; measured against another copy, unresolved V genes explain less than half of the discrepancy, and the remainder lacks a known reason. In all, the sample holds fewer than 200,000 clones, and about 86% of those were seen once. Jointly, the top ten make up about 2.2% of the sample. Sequenced material: PBMCs. The source is a woman aged 25 to 45 in good health and CMV-seronegative.

The chain joins TRBV9 to TRBJ1-6; D perhaps matches TRBD1 (5 bases). Germline V gene lookup returns CDR1 SGDLS and CDR2 YYNGEE. The V gene lost 2 bases and the J gene lost 0 bases, with 15 bases spanning the gap. The CDR3 sequence is 18 residues long. The chain's CDR3 is CASSVHINRSSYNSPLHF. CDR3 DNA sequence: TGTGCCAGCAGCGTTCACATAAACAGGAGCTCCTATAATTCACCCCTCCACTTT.

The V gene is TRBV7-9, the J gene TRBJ2-2, with D uncertain. Deletions cut 5 bases from V and 3 bases from J, with 10 bases between. The CDR3 length is 14 residues. Per germline, CDR1 SEHNR and CDR2 FQNEAQ (reference sequence). CDR3 residues: CASSATPDTGELFF. CDR3 DNA: TGTGCCAGCAGCGCCACCCCGGACACCGGGGAGCTGTTTTTT.

The count of this clone is one. The chain carries TRBV19 and TRBJ2-1; D might be TRBD2 (6 bases). V dropped 6 bases and J dropped 2 bases, with 20 bases sitting between them. The CDR3 consists of 17 residues. Germline lookup yields CDR1 LNHDA and CDR2 SQIVND (reference sequence). The DNA for the CDR3 is TGTGCCAGTAGCCCCAGAACCGGGACTGGACCCTACAATGAGCAGTTCTTC. Its translation: CASSPRTGTGPYNEQFF. Combining the CDR3 with reference TRBV19 and TRBJ2-1 gives the whole variable domain DGGITQSPKYLFRKEGQNVTLSCEQNLNHDAMYWYRQDPGQGLRLIYYSQIVNDFQKGDIAEGYSVSREKKESFPLTVTSAQKNPTAFYLCASSPRTGTGPYNEQFFGPGTRLTVL.